This TCR beta chain was found in a study of blood T cells in healthy people across ages. Alongside a J-beta primer mix, a sample-barcoded 5' primer served in a second PCR lasting roughly 7 to 12 cycles. TCRdb redid the calling of the 5' RACE reads with MiXCR, one entry per CDR3 protein. The data contain more than 1,000,000 distinct CDR3 sequences, approximately 25% of them singletons. V was shortened by 9 bases and J by 4 bases, with 21 bases between the two germline ends. The CDR3 runs to 15 residues. Per germline, CDR1 MNHEY and CDR2 SVGAGI. Study results and caveats: With naive T cell percentage, TCR beta diversity showed a strong correlation.

Regarding this clonotype: Its matching antigen is unknown.

The sample was also reused in another study, on T cells of mothers and their children.

The clonotype originates from a girl aged 2-10 years in good health. The chain joins TRBV6-5 to TRBJ2-5; a possible D gene is TRBD2 (7 bases). Material: blood. CDR3 sequence reads: CASRGGYRVGETQYF. CDR3 sequence (DNA): TGTGCCAGTAGGGGGGGTTACAGGGTGGGAGAGACCCAGTACTTC.